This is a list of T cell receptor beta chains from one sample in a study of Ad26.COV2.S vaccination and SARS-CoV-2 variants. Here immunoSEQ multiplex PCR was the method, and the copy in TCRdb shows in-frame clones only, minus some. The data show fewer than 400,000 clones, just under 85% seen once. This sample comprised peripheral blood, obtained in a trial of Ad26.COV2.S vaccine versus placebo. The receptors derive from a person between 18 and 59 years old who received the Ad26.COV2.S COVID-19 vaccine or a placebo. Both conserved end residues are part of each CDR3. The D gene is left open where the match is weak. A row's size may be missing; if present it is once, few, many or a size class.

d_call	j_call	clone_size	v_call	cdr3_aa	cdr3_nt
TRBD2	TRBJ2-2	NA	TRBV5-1	CASSPSPLAGSNTGELFF	TGCGCCAGCAGCCCCTCCCCGCTAGCGGGATCGAACACCGGGGAGCTGTTTTTT
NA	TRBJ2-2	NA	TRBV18	CASSPLSPGTGELFF	TGTGCCAGCTCACCACTGAGTCCGGGCACCGGGGAGCTGTTTTTT
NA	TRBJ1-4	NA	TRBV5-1	CASSPDIANEKLFF	TGCGCCAGCAGCCCGGACATAGCTAATGAAAAACTGTTTTTT
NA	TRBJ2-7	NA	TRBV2	CASSVGPAYEQYF	TGTGCCAGCAGTGTGGGGCCAGCTTACGAGCAGTACTTC
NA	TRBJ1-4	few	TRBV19	CASSIGREVEKLFF	TGTGCCAGTAGTATAGGGAGAGAAGTCGAAAAACTGTTTTTT
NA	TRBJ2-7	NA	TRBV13	CASSYEQYF	TGTGCCAGCAGCTACGAGCAGTACTTC
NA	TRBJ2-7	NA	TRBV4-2	CASSQRGSDEQYF	TGTGCCAGCAGCCAGAGGGGGTCGGACGAGCAGTACTTC
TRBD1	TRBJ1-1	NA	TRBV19	CASSPRQGASTEAFF	TGTGCCAGTAGCCCTAGACAGGGGGCGAGCACTGAAGCTTTCTTT
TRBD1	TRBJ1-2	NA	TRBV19	CASRSDRDSWNYGYTF	TGTGCCAGCCGATCGGACAGGGATAGTTGGAACTATGGCTACACCTTC
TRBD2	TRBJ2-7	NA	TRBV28	CASSWKPGGSYEQYF	TGTGCCAGCAGTTGGAAACCGGGGGGCTCCTACGAGCAGTACTTC
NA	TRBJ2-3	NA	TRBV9	CASSVAPGPDTQYF	TGTGCCAGCAGCGTAGCTCCGGGGCCAGATACGCAGTATTTT
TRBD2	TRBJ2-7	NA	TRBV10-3	CAISESRGESYEQYF	TGTGCCATCAGTGAGTCGCGGGGGGAATCCTACGAGCAGTACTTC
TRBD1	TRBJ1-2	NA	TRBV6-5	CASSYPTGGRSGYTF	TGTGCCAGCAGTTACCCGACAGGGGGCAGAAGTGGCTACACCTTC
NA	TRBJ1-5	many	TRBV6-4	CASSDGSNQPQHF	TGTGCCAGCAGTGACGGCAGCAATCAGCCCCAGCATTTT
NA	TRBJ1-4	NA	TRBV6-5	CASSYSSPTGEKLFF	TGTGCCAGCAGTTACTCATCCCCGACGGGCGAAAAACTGTTTTTT
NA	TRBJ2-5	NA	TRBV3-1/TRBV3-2	CASSGLEPGTGETQYF	TGTGCCAGCAGCGGTCTAGAACCGGGCACCGGAGAGACCCAGTACTTC
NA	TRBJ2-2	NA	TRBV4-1	CASSQETTNTGELFF	TGCGCCAGCAGCCAAGAGACAACGAACACCGGGGAGCTGTTTTTT
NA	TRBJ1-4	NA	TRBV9	CASSVGGELFF	TGTGCCAGCAGCGTAGGAGGGGAACTGTTTTTT
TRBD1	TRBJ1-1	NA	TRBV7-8	CASREQGIRAEAFF	TGTGCCAGCAGGGAACAGGGGATAAGGGCTGAAGCTTTCTTT
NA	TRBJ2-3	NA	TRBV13	CASSRIGVSNTQYF	TGTGCCAGCAGCCGCATCGGGGTTTCAAATACGCAGTATTTT
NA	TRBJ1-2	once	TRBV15	CATSREGDSRGYTF	TGTGCCACCAGCAGAGAAGGGGATTCTCGGGGCTACACCTTC
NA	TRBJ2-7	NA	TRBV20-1	CSASNPGSSYEQYF	TGCAGTGCTAGTAATCCAGGGAGCTCCTACGAGCAGTACTTC